The 10 T cell receptor beta chains below come from one sample, sequenced in a study of cytomegalovirus exposure and HLA in healthy donors. Use of 60 Vbeta and 13 Jbeta primers characterized the PCR. Data came from immunoSEQ multiplex PCR; TCRdb stores just in-frame clones and leaves some out. Counted here are about 57,000 clones, 70% to 90% occurring once; the ten biggest clones make up less than 7%. Material: PBMCs. Receptors were obtained from a male donor in good health and CMV-seronegative.

The chain couples TRBV7-9 to TRBJ2-3, with 9 nucleotides matching TRBD2. V was clipped by 5 bases and J by 5 bases; unmatched bases: 14. Germline loops: CDR1 SEHNR, CDR2 FQNEAQ (reference sequence). CDR3 length equals 17 residues. As DNA, the CDR3 is TGTGCCAGCAGCGTCGGGGTAGTGGCGGGGGGGCTAGATACGCAGTATTTT. It is translated as CASSVGVVAGGLDTQYF.

The sample holds one count of this clone. This chain links TRBV5-1 with TRBJ2-3, with 13 nucleotides matching TRBD2. The CDR3 is 16 residues long. Trimming took 7 bases from V and 2 from J; bases not matched to a gene: 7. CDR1 and CDR2 (germline): SGHRS, YFSETQ. CDR3: CASGWTSGGYTDTQYF. The CDR3 bases are TGCGCCAGCGGCTGGACTAGCGGGGGTTACACAGATACGCAGTATTTT.

There are a few counts of this clone. The CDR3 DNA reads as TGTGCCAGCAGCCTTCCAGGGGCGACTAATGAAAAACTGTTTTTT. Encoded protein: CASSLPGATNEKLFF. This chain links TRBV7-2 with TRBJ1-4; TRBD1 is a possible D gene (6 bases). CDR3 size: 15 residues. Per the germline V gene, CDR1 is SGHTA and CDR2 is FQGNSA. The V gene lost 5 bases and the J gene lost 2 bases, with 12 bases spanning the gap.

The chain joins TRBV6-6 to TRBJ2-7; a weak D match, TRBD1 (6 bases). Trimming pared 0 bases from V and 4 bases from J, leaving 13 bases between. Germline loops: CDR1 MNHNY, CDR2 SVGAGI (reference sequence). The length of the CDR3 is 15 residues. The CDR3 here is CASSYSPEQGYEQYF. The CDR3 nucleotides are TGTGCCAGCAGTTACTCGCCCGAACAGGGTTACGAGCAGTACTTC.

This chain links TRBV7-2 with TRBJ1-6, with 9 bases lining up with TRBD1. The CDR3 spans 17 residues. V was clipped by 1 base and J by 6 bases; unmatched bases: 7. Germline V CDR1 and CDR2: SGHTA, FQGNSA. DNA of the CDR3: TGTGCCAGCAGCTTAGTGGGGACAGGGTTGTTTAATTCACCCCTCCACTTT. Translation: CASSLVGTGLFNSPLHF.

The V and J genes are TRBV6-5 and TRBJ1-6; no definite D call. The V and J ends lost 3 bases and 0 bases respectively, with 6 bases between them. This CDR3 is 15 amino acids long. The germline gives CDR1 MNHEY, CDR2 SVGAGI. The CDR3 DNA follows: TGTGCCAGCAGTTATTATAGCTCCTATAATTCACCCCTCCACTTT. Its protein product is CASSYYSSYNSPLHF.

The rearrangement uses TRBV7-3 and TRBJ2-1; 9 nucleotides line up with TRBD2. CDR1 and CDR2 from the germline V gene are SGHTA and FQGTGA. CDR3 length: 16 amino acids. V shed 4 bases, J shed 5 bases, and the junction held 9 bases outside the gene matches. CDR3 region: CASSSPAGGDNNEQFF. DNA for the CDR3: TGTGCCAGCAGCTCCCCCGCGGGGGGGGATAACAATGAGCAGTTCTTC.

The chain couples TRBV15 to TRBJ2-7; no clear D gene. The CDR3 totals 13 residues. V was trimmed by 2 bases and J by 5 bases, leaving 10 bases between them. CDR1 is LNHNV and CDR2 is YYDKDF in the germline V gene (reference sequence). The CDR3 DNA sequence: TGTGCCACCAGCAGATCCAGGATCCACGAGCAGTACTTC. Translated, it gives CATSRSRIHEQYF.

This clone occurred a few times. This chain connects TRBV13 to TRBJ1-2, with a tentative D call TRBD1 (6 bases). V lost 6 bases, J lost 4 bases, and 24 bases lay in between. Looked up from germline, CDR1 is PRHDT and CDR2 is FYEKMQ (reference sequence). This CDR3 contains 17 residues. CDR3 sequence: CASRPGAGTSWSYGYTF. DNA of the CDR3: TGTGCCAGCAGACCTGGGGCAGGGACAAGCTGGAGCTATGGCTACACCTTC.

This rearrangement joins TRBV4-2 to TRBJ1-1; tentatively, D is TRBD1 (6 bases). V was trimmed by 0 bases and J by 1 base, leaving 9 bases between them. CDR1 LGHNA and CDR2 YNFKEQ come from the germline V gene. The CDR3 loop spans 15 amino acids. The CDR3 coding sequence is TGTGCCAGCAGCCAAGATTACAGGGAGAACACTGAAGCTTTCTTT. Its protein product is CASSQDYRENTEAFF.